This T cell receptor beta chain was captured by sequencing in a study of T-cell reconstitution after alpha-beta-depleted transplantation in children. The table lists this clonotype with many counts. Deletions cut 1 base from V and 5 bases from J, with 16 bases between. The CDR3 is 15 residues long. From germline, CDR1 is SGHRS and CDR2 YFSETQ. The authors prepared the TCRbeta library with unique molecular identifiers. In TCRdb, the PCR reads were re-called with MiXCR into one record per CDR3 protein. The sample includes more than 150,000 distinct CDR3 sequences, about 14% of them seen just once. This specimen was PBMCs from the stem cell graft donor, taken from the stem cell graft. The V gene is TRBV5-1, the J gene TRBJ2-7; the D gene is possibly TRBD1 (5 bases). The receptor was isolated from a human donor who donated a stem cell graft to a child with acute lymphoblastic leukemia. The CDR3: CASSLIPQVGHEQYF. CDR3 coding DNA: TGCGCCAGCAGCTTGATTCCACAGGTCGGACACGAGCAGTACTTC.